Below, 27 T cell receptor beta chains from the same sample are listed, as sequenced in a study of somatic mutations in cytotoxic T cells in rheumatoid arthritis. The assay was immunoSEQ multiplex PCR, and TCRdb's table has in-frame clones only and misses some. The data show 15,000 to 20,000 clones, 82% seen once. The sample taken for sequencing was CD8+ T cells sorted from blood. The receptors shown here come from an adult with rheumatoid arthritis.

V gene TRBV7-9 combines with J gene TRBJ1-3; D gene uncertain. V dropped 1 base and J dropped 0 bases, with 10 bases sitting between them. This CDR3 spans 16 amino acids. The germline gives CDR1 SEHNR, CDR2 FQNEAQ (reference sequence). The CDR3 sequence is CASSLEGSLSGNTIYF. As DNA, the CDR3 is TGTGCCAGCAGCTTAGAGGGCAGTCTCTCTGGAAACACCATATATTTT.

The chain has TRBV19 and TRBJ1-4; unclear D gene. The V and J ends lost 4 bases and 6 bases respectively, with 12 bases between them. CDR3 length equals 14 residues. CDR1 LNHDA and CDR2 SQIVND come from the germline V gene (reference sequence). The CDR3 region is CASSSNSYDEKLFF. CDR3 sequence (DNA): TGTGCCAGTAGTAGTAACAGCTACGATGAAAAACTGTTTTTT.

CDR3 coding DNA: TGTGCCAGCAGTCACGGACCGATCCTTAGCTCCTACGAGCAGTACTTC. Translated, it gives CASSHGPILSSYEQYF. The rearrangement uses TRBV7-8 and TRBJ2-7; the D is unclear. The CDR3 is 16 residues long. Per germline, CDR1 SGHVS and CDR2 FQNEAQ. Deletions cut 6 bases from V and 0 bases from J, with 18 bases between. Combining the CDR3 with reference TRBV7-8 and TRBJ2-7 gives the whole variable domain GAGVSQSPRYKVAKRGQDVALRCDPISGHVSLFWYQQALGQGPEFLTYFQNEAQLDKSGLPSDRFFAERPEGSVSTLKIQRTQQEDSAVYLCASSHGPILSSYEQYFGPGTRLTVT.

A single count supports this clone. The chain combines TRBV19 with TRBJ2-2; no firm D call. This CDR3 has 12 amino acids. V dropped 4 bases and J dropped 9 bases, with 9 bases sitting between them. CDR1 and CDR2 (germline): LNHDA, SQIVND (reference sequence). The chain's CDR3 is CASSTLTRELFF. The DNA for the CDR3 is TGTGCCAGTAGTACCCTTACAAGGGAGCTGTTTTTT.

This chain joins TRBV6-5 and TRBJ1-2; D possibly corresponds to TRBD1 (6 bases). Germline V gene data show CDR1 as MNHEY and CDR2 as SVGAGI. The ends were cut back, 11 bases at V and 3 bases at J, with 19 bases in the middle. The CDR3 has 14 amino acids. The CDR3 sequence is CASKVQGQHYGYTF. The CDR3 nucleotides are TGTGCCTCTAAGGTCCAGGGACAACACTATGGCTACACCTTC.

A remark on this clone: At one end, the junction sequence differs from germline, possibly due to a read error. The chain combines TRBV9 with TRBJ2-7; D possibly corresponds to TRBD1 (6 bases). This CDR3 has 14 amino acids. Germline V CDR1 and CDR2: SGDLS, YYNGEE. This CDR3 reads CASSAGQRAYEQHF. CDR3 in DNA: TGTGCCAGCAGCGCAGGACAGCGTGCCTACGAGCAGCACTTC.

This chain uses TRBV11-1 with TRBJ1-1; D not certain. V lost 6 bases to trimming and J lost 1 base, with 18 bases between them. Germline lookup yields CDR1 SGHAT and CDR2 FQDESV (reference sequence). The CDR3 is 16 residues long. In nucleotides, the CDR3 is TGTGCCAGCAGTCCAATGCTCGGACCCGCGAACACTGAAGCTTTCTTT. It translates to CASSPMLGPANTEAFF.

The genes are TRBV7-2 and TRBJ2-1; 11 nucleotides line up with TRBD1. Germline-derived CDR1 and CDR2 are SGHTA and FQGNSA. The CDR3 spans 15 residues. J lost 10 bases, V lost 6 bases, and 11 bases had no gene match. The CDR3: CASSQSGTGGHEQFF. For the CDR3, the DNA is TGTGCCAGCAGTCAATCCGGGACAGGGGGACACGAGCAGTTCTTC.

V and J are TRBV13 and TRBJ2-3, with D perhaps matching TRBD2 (5 bases). This CDR3 has 13 amino acids. Trimming left V 5 bases short and J 1 base short, with 7 bases between. Per germline, CDR1 PRHDT and CDR2 FYEKMQ (reference sequence). As DNA, the CDR3 is TGTGCCAGCAGCCGGACTGGCACAGATACGCAGTATTTT. It specifies CASSRTGTDTQYF.

The V call is TRBV4-1, the J call TRBJ2-3; 9 bases are a match to TRBD1. Germline V lookup: CDR1 MGHRA, CDR2 YSYEKL. After removal of 1 base from V and 1 base from J, the junction contained 9 bases not matched to a gene. CDR3 length: 18 residues. CDR3 coding DNA: TGCGCCAGCAGCCAAGGTCTAACAGGGGGCTATGGCACAGATACGCAGTATTTT. This gives the protein CASSQGLTGGYGTDTQYF.

The rearrangement uses TRBV5-6 and TRBJ2-7; D is perhaps TRBD1 or TRBD2 (5 bases each). V was pared by 0 bases and J by 2 bases, with 12 bases between. This CDR3 region has 15 residues. The V gene's germline CDR1 is SGHDT and CDR2 YYEEEE. The CDR3 sequence is CASSLGRGATYEQYF. The CDR3 DNA reads as TGTGCCAGCAGCTTGGGTAGGGGAGCAACCTACGAGCAGTACTTC.

This chain's CDR3 is CASSLDKLWLQGLSYEQYF. CDR3 nucleotides: TGTGCCAGCAGCTTGGATAAATTATGGTTGCAGGGCCTCTCCTACGAGCAGTACTTC. The chain uses TRBV5-5 and TRBJ2-7, with D maybe TRBD1 (5 bases). Trimming pared 0 bases from V and 0 bases from J, leaving 22 bases between. The CDR3 spans 19 residues. From germline, CDR1 is SGHKS and CDR2 YYEKEE (reference sequence).

The CDR3 protein is CSLREQAFDTQYF. CDR3 sequence (DNA): TGCAGCCTCAGAGAGCAGGCATTTGATACGCAGTATTTT. The chain couples TRBV29-1 to TRBJ2-3, with D unclear. The CDR3 consists of 13 residues. Germline V gene sequence: CDR1 SQVTM, CDR2 ANQGSEA. V was pared by 8 bases and J by 6 bases, with 18 bases between.

This rearrangement joins TRBV7-9 to TRBJ2-1; 9 bases are a match to TRBD1. Germline CDR1 reads SEHNR; CDR2 reads FQNEAQ (reference sequence). Trimming took 5 bases from V and 2 from J; bases not matched to a gene: 13. This CDR3 is 18 amino acids long. CDR3 loop: CASSSNAGQGRTYNEQFF. In nucleotides, the CDR3 is TGTGCCAGCAGCAGCAATGCGGGACAGGGAAGGACCTACAATGAGCAGTTCTTC.

CDR3 DNA sequence: TGTGCCAGCAGTTACCTCGGAACACCCATGAACACTGAAGCTTTCTTT. Translation: CASSYLGTPMNTEAFF. The V gene is TRBV6-6, the J gene TRBJ1-1; D is unclear. CDR3 length: 16 residues. The ends were cut back, 2 bases at V and 0 bases at J, with 13 bases in the middle. CDR1 is MNHNY and CDR2 is SVGAGI in the germline V gene (reference sequence).

V usage is TRBV7-7 and J usage is TRBJ2-7; a weak D match, TRBD2 (5 bases). Germline lookup yields CDR1 SSHAT and CDR2 FNYEAQ (reference sequence). Trimming pared 2 bases from V and 5 bases from J, leaving 10 bases between. The CDR3 has 13 residues. The CDR3 bases are TGTGCCAGCAGCTTAATTTTGGGAGACGAGCAGTACTTC. Translated: CASSLILGDEQYF.

The chain uses TRBV9 and TRBJ2-7; D remains unclear. The V end was cut by 0 bases, the J end by 0 bases, with 7 bases between. This CDR3 region has 14 residues. Per germline, CDR1 SGDLS and CDR2 YYNGEE. CDR3 DNA sequence: TGTGCCAGCAGCGTAGGAATGGCCTCCTACGAGCAGTACTTC. Translating it yields CASSVGMASYEQYF.

The rearrangement uses TRBV27 and TRBJ2-1; no clear D. Deletions cut 3 bases from V and 7 bases from J, with 4 bases between. The CDR3 length is 11 residues. Germline V gene sequence: CDR1 MNHEY, CDR2 SMNVEV (reference sequence). The CDR3 coding sequence is TGTGCCAGCAGTTTTGGGAATGAGCAGTTCTTC. Protein product: CASSFGNEQFF.

This clone showed up just a few times. The rearrangement links TRBV7-3 to TRBJ2-3, with 9 bases identical to TRBD1. The CDR3 contains 18 residues. Per the germline V gene, CDR1 is SGHTA and CDR2 is FQGTGA. V trimming: 3 bases; J trimming: 2 bases; junction bases outside the gene matches: 12. The DNA for the CDR3 is TGTGCCAGCAGCTTGGGGGGTCGGGACAGGGAGGACACAGATACGCAGTATTTT. This gives the protein CASSLGGRDREDTDTQYF.

The V and J genes are TRBV27 and TRBJ1-1, with 7 bases matching TRBD1. CDR1 MNHEY and CDR2 SMNVEV come from the germline V gene (reference sequence). The CDR3 spans 13 residues. The V segment lost 6 bases and the J segment 5 bases; nucleotides outside the gene matches: 6. CDR3 loop: CASSPTGSTEAFF. The CDR3 DNA is TGTGCCAGCAGCCCGACAGGGTCGACTGAAGCTTTCTTT.

The chain recombines TRBV7-2 with TRBJ2-3; the D gene is possibly TRBD2 (6 bases). V lost 5 bases to trimming and J lost 3 bases, with 18 bases between them. The CDR3 runs to 16 residues. CDR1 is SGHTA, CDR2 FQGNSA, per germline. The CDR3 reads CASSLGGSSSTDTQYF. In DNA form, the CDR3 reads TGTGCCAGCAGCCTCGGAGGGAGTTCATCTACAGATACGCAGTATTTT.

The chain couples TRBV7-9 to TRBJ2-3; the D is unclear. The CDR3 covers 15 residues. Germline lookup yields CDR1 SEHNR and CDR2 FQNEAQ (reference sequence). The V end was cut by 1 base, the J end by 4 bases, with 12 bases between. The CDR3 DNA follows: TGTGCCAGCAGCTTAGACCTCGGAGAGTCAGATACGCAGTATTTT. It specifies CASSLDLGESDTQYF.

DNA for the CDR3: TGCGCCAGCAGCCAGGGGACAGACCTCTACAATGAGCAGTTCTTC. Translating gives CASSQGTDLYNEQFF. The chain joins TRBV4-1 to TRBJ2-1, with TRBD1 identical over 7 bases. CDR1 is MGHRA, CDR2 YSYEKL, per germline. V shed 3 bases, J shed 3 bases, and the junction held 5 bases outside the gene matches. This CDR3 is 15 amino acids long.

The chain recombines TRBV9 with TRBJ1-1; D gene ambiguous. The CDR3 loop spans 14 amino acids. Trimming left V 3 bases short and J 1 base short, with 10 bases between. Germline V gene sequence: CDR1 SGDLS, CDR2 YYNGEE. The CDR3 sequence is CASSGTARNTEAFF. The DNA of the CDR3 is TGTGCCAGCAGCGGAACAGCGAGGAACACTGAAGCTTTCTTT.

The chain couples TRBV4-1 to TRBJ1-5; D uncertain. V was trimmed by 0 bases and J by 7 bases, leaving 16 bases between them. The CDR3 is 16 amino acids. Germline V gene data show CDR1 as MGHRA and CDR2 as YSYEKL. CDR3 residues: CASSQDPPEAGQPQHF. The CDR3 DNA sequence: TGCGCCAGCAGCCAAGATCCTCCGGAGGCTGGACAGCCCCAGCATTTT.

The gene calls are TRBV9 and TRBJ2-2, with D perhaps matching TRBD2 (6 bases). This CDR3 is 14 amino acids long. The ends were cut back, 1 base at V and 8 bases at J, with 12 bases in the middle. Germline CDR1 SGDLS, CDR2 YYNGEE. CDR3 amino acids: CASSVHGRPGELFF. CDR3 nucleotide sequence: TGTGCCAGCAGCGTACATGGGAGGCCTGGGGAGCTGTTTTTT. The entire variable domain, with the rest obtained from reference TRBV9 and TRBJ2-2, is as follows: DSGVTQTPKHLITATGQRVTLRCSPRSGDLSVYWYQQSLDQGLQFLIQYYNGEERAKGNILERFSAQQFPDLHSELNLSSLELGDSALYFCASSVHGRPGELFFGEGSRLTVL.

This clone was recorded once. The CDR3 loop reads CASSARQVNYGYTF. For the CDR3, the DNA is TGTGCCAGCAGTGCCCGACAGGTGAACTATGGCTACACCTTC. This chain uses TRBV28 with TRBJ1-2; perhaps TRBD1 as D (6 bases). The CDR3 has 14 residues. Between the trimmed V and J ends, which lost 5 bases and 2 bases, there was a span of 12 bases. The germline V gene encodes CDR1 MDHEN and CDR2 SYDVKM.